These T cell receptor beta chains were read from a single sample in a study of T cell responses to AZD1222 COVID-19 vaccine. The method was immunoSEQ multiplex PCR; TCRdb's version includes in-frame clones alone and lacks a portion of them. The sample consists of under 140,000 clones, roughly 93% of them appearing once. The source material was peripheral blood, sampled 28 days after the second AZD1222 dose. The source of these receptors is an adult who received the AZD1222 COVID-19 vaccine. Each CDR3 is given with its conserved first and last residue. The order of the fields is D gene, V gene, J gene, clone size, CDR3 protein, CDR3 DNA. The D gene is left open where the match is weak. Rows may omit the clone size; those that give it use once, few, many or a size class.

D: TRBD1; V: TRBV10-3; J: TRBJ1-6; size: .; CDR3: CAISFDRGAYNSPLHF; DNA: TGTGCCATCAGTTTCGACAGGGGAGCCTATAATTCACCCCTCCACTTT
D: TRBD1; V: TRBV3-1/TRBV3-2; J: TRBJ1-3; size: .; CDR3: CASSRDRGRGNTIYF; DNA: TGTGCCAGCAGTAGAGACAGGGGACGAGGAAACACCATATATTTT
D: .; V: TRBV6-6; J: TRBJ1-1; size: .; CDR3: CASSATILDTEAFF; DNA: TGTGCCAGCAGTGCGACAATATTGGACACTGAAGCTTTCTTT
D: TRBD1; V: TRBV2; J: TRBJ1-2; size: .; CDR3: CASSDSGQSNYGYTF; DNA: TGTGCCAGCAGCGATTCGGGACAGAGTAACTATGGCTACACCTTC
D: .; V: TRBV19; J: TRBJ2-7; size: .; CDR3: CASSIGWERGEQYF; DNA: TGTGCCAGTAGTATCGGATGGGAACGAGGCGAGCAGTACTTC
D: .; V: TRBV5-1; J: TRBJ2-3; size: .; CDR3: CASSLVGSMRTDTQYF; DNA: TGCGCCAGCAGCTTGGTGGGTAGCATGAGGACAGATACGCAGTATTTT
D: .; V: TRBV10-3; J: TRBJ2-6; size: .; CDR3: CAISEQGPTVPGANVLTF; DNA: TGTGCCATCAGTGAACAGGGTCCGACCGTTCCTGGGGCCAACGTCCTGACTTTC
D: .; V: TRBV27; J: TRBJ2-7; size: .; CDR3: CASRAAANSYEQYF; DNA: TGTGCCAGCAGGGCGGCGGCCAACTCCTACGAGCAGTACTTC
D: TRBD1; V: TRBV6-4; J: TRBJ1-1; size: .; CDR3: CASRDRGMNTEAFF; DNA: TGTGCCAGCCGAGACAGGGGTATGAACACTGAAGCTTTCTTT
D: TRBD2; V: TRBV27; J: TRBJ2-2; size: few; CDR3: CASSTLAGVAGELFF; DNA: TGTGCCAGCAGTACCCTAGCGGGGGTGGCCGGGGAGCTGTTTTTT
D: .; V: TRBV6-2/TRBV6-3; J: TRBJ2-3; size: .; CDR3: CASSPLMAVDTQYF; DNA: TGTGCCAGCAGCCCACTCATGGCGGTGGATACGCAGTATTTT
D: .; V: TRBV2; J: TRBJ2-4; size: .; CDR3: CASSWPGQDIQYF; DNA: TGTGCCAGCAGTTGGCCGGGCCAGGACATTCAGTACTTC
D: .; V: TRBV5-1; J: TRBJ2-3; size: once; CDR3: CASSLDRDLITDTQYF; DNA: TGCGCCAGCAGCTTGGACCGGGACTTAATCACAGATACGCAGTATTTT
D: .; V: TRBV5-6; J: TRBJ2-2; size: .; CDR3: CASSPGARELFF; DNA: TGTGCCAGCAGCCCCGGGGCGAGGGAGCTGTTTTTT
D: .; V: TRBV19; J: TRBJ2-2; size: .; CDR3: CASKWAGNAGELFF; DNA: TGTGCCAGTAAGTGGGCAGGAAATGCCGGGGAGCTGTTTTTT
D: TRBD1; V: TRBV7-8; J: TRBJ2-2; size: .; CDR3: CASSLRDRVTGELFF; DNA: TGTGCCAGCAGCTTACGGGACAGGGTGACCGGGGAGCTGTTTTTT
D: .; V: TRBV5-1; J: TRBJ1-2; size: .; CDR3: CASNRVGVRWSGYTF; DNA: TGCGCCAGCAACCGCGTGGGGGTGCGATGGAGTGGCTACACCTTC
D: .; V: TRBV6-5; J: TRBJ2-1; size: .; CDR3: CASSTRARTLDEQFF; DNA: TGTGCCAGCAGTACGCGGGCCCGTACCCTCGATGAGCAGTTCTTC
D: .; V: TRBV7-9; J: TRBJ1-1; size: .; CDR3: CASSLAGMNTEAFF; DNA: TGTGCCAGCAGCTTAGCGGGGATGAACACTGAAGCTTTCTTT
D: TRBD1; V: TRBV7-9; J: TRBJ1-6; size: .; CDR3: CASSADRGAGNSPLHF; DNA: TGTGCCAGCAGCGCTGACAGGGGCGCAGGCAATTCACCCCTCCACTTT
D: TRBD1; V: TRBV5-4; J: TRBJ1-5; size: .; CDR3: CASSRNGQGDNQPQHF; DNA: TGTGCCAGCAGCCGAAACGGACAGGGGGACAATCAGCCCCAGCATTTT
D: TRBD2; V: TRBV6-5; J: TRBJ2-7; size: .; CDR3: CASSYLAGASHEQYF; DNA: TGTGCCAGCAGTTACCTAGCGGGAGCTTCCCACGAGCAGTACTTC
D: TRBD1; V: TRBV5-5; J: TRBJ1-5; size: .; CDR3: CASSPTGGGGQPQHF; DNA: TGTGCCAGCAGCCCTACAGGGGGCGGGGGTCAGCCCCAGCATTTT
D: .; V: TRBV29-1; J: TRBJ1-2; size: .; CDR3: CSVVGGYGYTF; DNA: TGCAGCGTTGTGGGGGGCTATGGCTACACCTTC
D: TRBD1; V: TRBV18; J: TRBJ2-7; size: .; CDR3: CASSPLRTGNPYEQYF; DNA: TGTGCCAGCTCACCACTACGGACAGGAAATCCGTACGAGCAGTACTTC
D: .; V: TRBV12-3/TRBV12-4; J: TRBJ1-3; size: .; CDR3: CASSLKDILF; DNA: TGTGCCAGCAGTTTAAAGGACATCCTTTTC
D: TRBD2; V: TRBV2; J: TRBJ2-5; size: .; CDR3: CASRANRGGLETQYF; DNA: TGTGCCAGCAGGGCTAATCGGGGGGGCTTAGAGACCCAGTACTTC
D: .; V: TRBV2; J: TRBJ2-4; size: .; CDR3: CASSAGTLGNIQYF; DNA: TGTGCCAGCAGTGCCGGGACACTAGGAAACATTCAGTACTTC
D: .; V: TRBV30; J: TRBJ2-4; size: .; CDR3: CAWSTGDIQYF; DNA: TGTGCCTGGAGTACGGGTGACATTCAGTACTTC
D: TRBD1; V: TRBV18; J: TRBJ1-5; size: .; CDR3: CASSPGQGGQPQHF; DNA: TGTGCCAGCTCACCCGGACAGGGGGGACAGCCCCAGCATTTT
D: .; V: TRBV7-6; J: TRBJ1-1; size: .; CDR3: CASSLELIQNTEAFF; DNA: TGTGCCAGCAGCTTAGAGCTGATTCAGAACACTGAAGCTTTCTTT
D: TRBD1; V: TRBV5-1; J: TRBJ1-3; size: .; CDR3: CASSGQGADFGNTIYF; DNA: TGCGCCAGCAGCGGACAGGGGGCGGATTTTGGAAACACCATATATTTT
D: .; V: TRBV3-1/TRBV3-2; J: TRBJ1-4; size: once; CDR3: CASSQVGANEKLFF; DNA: TGTGCCAGCAGCCAAGTAGGCGCTAATGAAAAACTGTTTTTT
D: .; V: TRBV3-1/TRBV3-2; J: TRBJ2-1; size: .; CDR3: CASSLFGGPRVDEQFF; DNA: TGTGCCAGCAGCCTCTTCGGGGGCCCAAGAGTGGATGAGCAGTTCTTC
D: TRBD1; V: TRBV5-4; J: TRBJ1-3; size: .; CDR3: CASSFGTGAGNTIYF; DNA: TGTGCCAGCAGCTTCGGGACAGGGGCTGGAAACACCATATATTTT
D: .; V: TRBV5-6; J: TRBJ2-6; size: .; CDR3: CASSLSSGANVLTF; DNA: TGTGCCAGCAGCTTAAGCTCTGGGGCCAACGTCCTGACTTTC
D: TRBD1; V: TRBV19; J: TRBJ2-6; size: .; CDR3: CASTGTEISGANVLTF; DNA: TGTGCCAGCACCGGGACAGAGATCTCTGGGGCCAACGTCCTGACTTTC
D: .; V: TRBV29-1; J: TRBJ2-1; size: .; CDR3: CSVVAGAKYNEQFF; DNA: TGCAGCGTTGTGGCAGGGGCGAAATACAATGAGCAGTTCTTC
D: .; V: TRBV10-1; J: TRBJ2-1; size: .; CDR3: CASSFERVAAEQFF; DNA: TGCGCCAGCAGCTTCGAAAGGGTAGCTGCCGAGCAGTTCTTC
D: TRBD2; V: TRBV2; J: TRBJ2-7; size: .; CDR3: CASSGGSGTYEQYF; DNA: TGTGCCAGCAGTGGGGGTAGCGGGACCTACGAGCAGTACTTC
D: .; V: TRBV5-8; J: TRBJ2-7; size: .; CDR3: CASSLEGGYEQYF; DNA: TGTGCCAGCAGCTTGGAGGGCGGGTACGAGCAGTACTTC
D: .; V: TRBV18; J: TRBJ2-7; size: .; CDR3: CASSPNPEGRNEQYF; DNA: TGTGCCAGCTCACCAAACCCGGAGGGGAGAAACGAGCAGTACTTC
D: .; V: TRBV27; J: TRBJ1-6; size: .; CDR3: CASRSMEGSPLHF; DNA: TGTGCCAGCAGAAGCATGGAGGGTTCACCCCTCCACTTT